This paragraph reports one TCR beta chain. Data came from immunoSEQ multiplex PCR; TCRdb stores just in-frame clones and leaves some out. The sample yields some 33,000 clones, roughly 85% seen once. CDR1 ENHRY and CDR2 SYGVKD come from the germline V gene. The CDR3 spans 16 residues. Germline trimming cut 11 bases from V and 2 bases from J; bases unmatched to any gene: 16. This sample is drawn from a study of blood T cell repertoires in COVID-19. This chain connects TRBV10-3 to TRBJ2-5; 8 bases agree with TRBD2. Sequences were obtained from peripheral blood. The TCR comes from a man in his 60s with active COVID-19. The CDR3 DNA reads TGTGCCTCCAAACTCTTGACTAGCGCCCCGCAAGAGACCCAGTACTTC. Protein sequence: CASKLLTSAPQETQYF.